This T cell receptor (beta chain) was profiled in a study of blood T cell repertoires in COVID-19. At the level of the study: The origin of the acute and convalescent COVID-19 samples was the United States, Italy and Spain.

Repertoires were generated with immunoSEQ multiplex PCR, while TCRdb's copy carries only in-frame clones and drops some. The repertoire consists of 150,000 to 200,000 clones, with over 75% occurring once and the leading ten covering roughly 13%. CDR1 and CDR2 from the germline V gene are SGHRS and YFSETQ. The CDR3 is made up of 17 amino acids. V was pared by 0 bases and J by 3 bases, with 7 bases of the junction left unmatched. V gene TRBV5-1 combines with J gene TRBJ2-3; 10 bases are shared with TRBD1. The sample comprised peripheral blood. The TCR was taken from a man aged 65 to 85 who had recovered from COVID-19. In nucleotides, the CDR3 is TGCGCCAGCAGCTTGGGTGGTGCGGGACAGGGGACAGATACGCAGTATTTT. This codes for CASSLGGAGQGTDTQYF.